Below are 13 T cell receptor beta chains sequenced from a single sample in a study of control samples from healthy donors and cancer patients. The repertoire was sequenced with immunoSEQ multiplex PCR; TCRdb's copy has only in-frame clones and lacks some. The data contain some 140,000 clones, around 85% of them singletons. Sequenced sample: blood. The receptor source for this set is a woman in her twenties or thirties in good health.

V is TRBV5-1 and J is TRBJ2-1; D ambiguous. V lost 2 bases to trimming and J lost 0 bases, with 12 bases between them. Germline V gene sequence: CDR1 SGHRS, CDR2 YFSETQ. This CDR3 region has 16 residues. CDR3 protein: CASSFLGEISYNEQFF. The CDR3 DNA reads as TGCGCCAGCAGCTTCCTGGGCGAGATCTCCTACAATGAGCAGTTCTTC.

The rearrangement joins TRBV28 to TRBJ1-2; tentatively, D is TRBD1 (5 bases). Germline V gene data show CDR1 as MDHEN and CDR2 as SYDVKM. Trimming removed 6 bases at V and 6 bases at J, with 8 bases between. The CDR3 has 11 residues. The CDR3 protein is CASRGADGYTF. As DNA, the CDR3 is TGTGCCAGCAGAGGGGCGGATGGCTACACCTTC.

The chain combines TRBV29-1 with TRBJ1-2, with 8 bases that match TRBD1. V shed 7 bases, J shed 2 bases, and the junction held 6 bases outside the gene matches. This CDR3 spans 13 amino acids. The germline CDR1 and CDR2 sequences are SQVTM and ANQGSEA. The CDR3 loop reads CSAGQGANYGYTF. Here the CDR3 DNA reads TGCAGCGCCGGACAGGGCGCCAACTATGGCTACACCTTC.

This sequence joins TRBV19 and TRBJ1-5; perhaps TRBD1 as D (6 bases). The CDR3 covers 16 residues. Germline lookup yields CDR1 LNHDA and CDR2 SQIVND (reference sequence). Trimming shortened V by 6 bases and J by 2 bases, and 17 bases separated the two germline ends. The CDR3 DNA follows: TGTGCCAGTAGCAAAACCGGGGGCCAGGGCAATCAGCCCCAGCATTTT. The encoded protein is CASSKTGGQGNQPQHF.

The V call is TRBV19, the J call TRBJ2-1; D possibly corresponds to TRBD2 (6 bases). The length of the CDR3 is 12 residues. V lost 3 bases and J lost 12, with 12 bases in between. From germline, CDR1 is LNHDA and CDR2 SQIVND (reference sequence). The CDR3 coding sequence is TGTGCCAGTAGTATCGGAGGGAGTCGGCAGTTCTTC. Amino acids: CASSIGGSRQFF.

CDR3 sequence (DNA): TGCGCCAGCAGCTTGGGACAGGGGGGCGACGAGCAGTACTTC. This encodes CASSLGQGGDEQYF. V is TRBV5-1 and J is TRBJ2-7; 9 nucleotides agree with TRBD1. V shed 0 bases, J shed 5 bases, and the junction held 3 bases outside the gene matches. From germline, CDR1 is SGHRS and CDR2 YFSETQ. The CDR3 loop spans 14 amino acids.

This rearrangement joins TRBV15 to TRBJ1-1; D unclear. CDR3 length: 13 amino acids. The V gene lost 1 base and the J gene lost 4 bases, with 7 bases spanning the gap. Looked up from germline, CDR1 is LNHNV and CDR2 is YYDKDF (reference sequence). CDR3 sequence: CATSRGESTEAFF. CDR3 in DNA: TGTGCCACCAGCAGAGGGGAAAGCACTGAAGCTTTCTTT.

This clone was counted a single time. CDR3 bases: TGTGCCACCCGGGGGCCGTCCGGCACAGATACGCAGTATTTT. It translates to CATRGPSGTDTQYF. The chain carries TRBV7-2 and TRBJ2-3, with D possibly called TRBD1 or TRBD2 (6 bases each). The ends were cut back, 10 bases at V and 1 base at J, with 15 bases in the middle. This CDR3 has 14 residues. The germline V gene has CDR1 SGHTA and CDR2 FQGNSA.

This chain connects TRBV28 to TRBJ2-1; 7 bases are a match to TRBD2. Germline V gene data show CDR1 as MDHEN and CDR2 as SYDVKM. V was pared by 3 bases and J by 7 bases, with 9 bases of the junction left unmatched. There are 15 residues in the CDR3. CDR3 nucleotides: TGTGCCAGCAGTTTCGGCGGGAGAGAGGTAAATGAGCAGTTCTTC. Translated: CASSFGGREVNEQFF.

This chain links TRBV4-1 with TRBJ2-7; D call uncertain. The CDR3 totals 14 residues. The germline V and J ends were trimmed by 0 bases and 3 bases, with 9 bases remaining between them. Germline V gene lookup returns CDR1 MGHRA and CDR2 YSYEKL. The DNA for the CDR3 is TGCGCCAGCAGCCAAGATATGGCAGTCTACGAGCAGTACTTC. Translating gives CASSQDMAVYEQYF.

The rearrangement uses TRBV6-1 and TRBJ1-5, with unresolved D. V lost 1 base, J lost 7 bases, and 11 bases lay in between. CDR3 length equals 14 residues. Germline CDR1 and CDR2: MNHNS and SASEGT. CDR3 DNA: TGTGCCAGCAGTGAAGGGGCAACCTGGCAGCCCCAGCATTTT. Amino acids: CASSEGATWQPQHF.

The CDR3 protein is CASSLLVSAMNTEAFF. CDR3 bases: TGTGCCAGCAGTTTACTCGTATCAGCGATGAACACTGAAGCTTTCTTT. The V call is TRBV6-5, the J call TRBJ1-1; no reliable D call. The germline V gene encodes CDR1 MNHEY and CDR2 SVGAGI. Trimming shortened V by 4 bases and J by 0 bases, and 15 bases separated the two germline ends. The CDR3 is 16 residues long.

The CDR3 spells CASRIGQGAFF. The CDR3 coding sequence is TGTGCCAGCAGAATCGGACAGGGAGCTTTCTTT. V gene TRBV6-1 combines with J gene TRBJ1-1; 8 bases map to TRBD1. The germline CDR1 and CDR2 sequences are MNHNS and SASEGT. The CDR3 spans 11 residues. V dropped 6 bases and J dropped 10; count of bases not matched to a gene: 4.